The sequence of this TCR beta chain was determined in a study of spatial heterogeneity in lung cancer (dated by TCRdb to the late 2010s). A note on the overall study: Beta-chain transcripts were consistently detected in greater numbers than alpha-chain transcripts, which likely reflected higher beta-chain transcript abundance. Both alpha and beta chains were TCR-sequenced in samples taken at surgery, namely 220 tumor regions, roughly 64 matched nontumor lung samples and about 58 PBMC samples. In non-small cell lung cancer, the study made a quantitative comparison of TCR alpha and beta repertoires among multiple tumor regions, matched nontumor lung and blood. In the raw uncorrected reads, each unique combination of TCR and UMI appeared more than ten times on average. Nonsynonymous mutation counts, determined by whole-exome sequencing of tumor tissue, were related to TCR repertoire features. What the authors observed across the whole study: Confirming at a functional level the hypothesis that regional TCRs recognize regional mutations was considered to require additional single-cell paired TCR alpha and beta sequencing. Ubiquitous expanded tumor TCRs showed up in blood more often at tumor resection than at routine follow-up.

Reading the label with the study, this specimen's time point is: sample taken at primary tumor resection. Whole RNA extracted from tumor and nontumor lung tissue, or from cryopreserved PBMC samples, was used for TCR sequencing without cell sorting. The donors were about 71 patients from the lung TRACERx cohort who had early-stage, untreated non-small cell lung cancer. Only patients for whom sufficient RNA was available from at least two tumor regions were selected for TCR sequencing. The sample holds a few counts of this clonotype. No antigen is known for it. It has no much larger one-base neighbor in the sample; base qualities were not kept. Library preparation employed 5' RACE. TCRdb shows the sequencer as NextSeq 500. The TCR library protocol attached a unique molecular identifier to each TCR cDNA molecule to allow correction of PCR and sequencing errors. The authors processed their data as follows. TCR identification, UMI-based error correction and CDR3 extraction were all carried out with Decombinator tools. TCRs above a frequency of 2 per 1,000, corresponding to the top 1% of the tumor frequency distribution, were defined as expanded. Renyi diversity was computed with the R vegan package after each repertoire had been subsampled 100 times to 5,000 TCRs. To build CDR3 similarity networks, amino acid triplet string-kernel similarity was used, and CDR3s were connected when their pairwise similarity was above 0.82. In-frame beta chains were kept once TCRdb had trimmed the public reads at Q25 with fastp and called clones with MiXCR. Every entry covers one CDR3 protein and lists the most common genes and DNA from its rows. In this record, the V and J calls reflect TCRdb's handling and not the investigators' own analysis. Here the sample has about 38,000 distinct CDR3 sequences; 7.5% occur a single time. Under 30% of the sample is held by the ten biggest clonotypes.

This TCR was recovered from a male donor with early-stage non-small cell lung cancer. The sample in question was PBMCs, obtained at surgery.

The DNA is as follows: TGTGCCACCAGTGACCCCGGTGACAGCACAGATACGCAGTATTTT. The encoded protein is CATSDPGDSTDTQYF. The rearrangement combines TRBV24-1 with TRBJ2-3, with the D gene not clear enough to name. From a lookup of the germline V gene, CDR1 and CDR2 are KGHDR and SFDVKD. The CDR3 runs 15 amino acids, cysteine and phenylalanine included. CDR3 DNA only is kept here, 45 bases in frame from base 1. V is shortened by 4 bases, J by 0 bases, and the region joining them spans 10 bases.